Listed below are T cell receptor beta chains from one sample, sequenced in a study of T-cell reconstitution after alpha-beta-depleted transplantation in children. TCRdb fed the PCR reads into MiXCR, producing one record per CDR3 protein. The data contain 450,000 to 600,000 distinct CDR3 sequences, over 10% of them singletons. Sequenced here: PBMCs, mostly from graft donor cells, sampled 360 days after TCRalphabeta/CD19-depleted stem cell transplant. These receptors were collected from a male patient younger than 18 who had a stem cell transplant for acute myeloid leukemia, so the T cells may come from the graft donor. CDR3s include the opening cysteine and the closing phenylalanine or tryptophan. The order of the fields is V gene, J gene, CDR3 protein.

v_gene: TRBV29-1; j_gene: TRBJ1-4; CDR3aa: CSIQTLDSLGKLFF
v_gene: TRBV29-1; j_gene: TRBJ2-7; CDR3aa: CSASPGEDYEQYF
v_gene: TRBV20-1; j_gene: TRBJ2-7; CDR3aa: CSATHSGRADSYEQYF
v_gene: TRBV24-1; j_gene: TRBJ2-1; CDR3aa: CATSETGTQYNEQFF
v_gene: TRBV10-2; j_gene: TRBJ2-1; CDR3aa: CASSEGVPYNEQFF
v_gene: TRBV12-3/TRBV12-4; j_gene: TRBJ2-7; CDR3aa: CASRTGTGASYEQYF
v_gene: TRBV20-1; j_gene: TRBJ2-7; CDR3aa: CSARGIAGVSYEQYF
v_gene: TRBV28; j_gene: TRBJ2-5; CDR3aa: CASSFRRGQETQYF
v_gene: TRBV6-2/TRBV6-3; j_gene: TRBJ2-3; CDR3aa: CATASASSTDTQYF
v_gene: TRBV7-2; j_gene: TRBJ1-5; CDR3aa: CASSLVNQANQPQHF
v_gene: TRBV6-5; j_gene: TRBJ1-1; CDR3aa: CASSYRGPAEAFF
v_gene: TRBV5-1; j_gene: TRBJ2-7; CDR3aa: CASSLAFLGYRGLDEQYF
v_gene: TRBV19; j_gene: TRBJ2-1; CDR3aa: CASRQTSGEQFF
v_gene: TRBV19; j_gene: TRBJ2-1; CDR3aa: CASSPRTAEQFF
v_gene: TRBV9; j_gene: TRBJ2-7; CDR3aa: CASSVGDTEPPYEQYF
v_gene: TRBV12-3/TRBV12-4; j_gene: TRBJ1-1; CDR3aa: CASSLTEVTEAFF
v_gene: TRBV20-1; j_gene: TRBJ2-7; CDR3aa: CSARGFGTDYEQYF